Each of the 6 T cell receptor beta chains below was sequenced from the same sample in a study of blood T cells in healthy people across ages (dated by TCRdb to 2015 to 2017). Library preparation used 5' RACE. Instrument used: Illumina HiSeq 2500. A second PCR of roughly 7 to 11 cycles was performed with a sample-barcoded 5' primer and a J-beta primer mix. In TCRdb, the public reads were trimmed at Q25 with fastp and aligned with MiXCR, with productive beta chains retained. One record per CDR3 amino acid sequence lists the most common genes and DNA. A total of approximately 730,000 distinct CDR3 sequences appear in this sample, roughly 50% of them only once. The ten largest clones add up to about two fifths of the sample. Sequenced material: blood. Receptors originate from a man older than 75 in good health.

The CDR3 DNA is TGCAGTCCGGGGACTACCGACGAGCAGTACTTC. Encoded protein: CSPGTTDEQYF. The rearrangement links TRBV20-1 to TRBJ2-5; TRBD2 matches 7 bases. Gene TRBJ2-7 matches the end of the DNA better, so the J call may be wrong. The germline V gene encodes CDR1 DFQATT and CDR2 SNEGSKA (reference sequence). The length of the CDR3 is 11 residues.

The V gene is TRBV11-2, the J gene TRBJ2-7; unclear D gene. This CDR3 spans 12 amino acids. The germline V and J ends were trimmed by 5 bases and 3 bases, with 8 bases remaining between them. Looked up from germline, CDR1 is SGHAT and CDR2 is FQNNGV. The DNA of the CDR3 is TGTGCCAGCAGCAAGAACAGCTACGAGCAGTACTTC. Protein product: CASSKNSYEQYF.

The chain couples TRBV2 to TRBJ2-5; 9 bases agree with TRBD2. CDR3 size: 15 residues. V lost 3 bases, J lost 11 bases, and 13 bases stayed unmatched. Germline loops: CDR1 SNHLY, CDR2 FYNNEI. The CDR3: CASSDFPRGGREQYF. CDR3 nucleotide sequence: TGTGCCAGCAGTGACTTCCCCCGCGGCGGGAGGGAGCAGTACTTC.

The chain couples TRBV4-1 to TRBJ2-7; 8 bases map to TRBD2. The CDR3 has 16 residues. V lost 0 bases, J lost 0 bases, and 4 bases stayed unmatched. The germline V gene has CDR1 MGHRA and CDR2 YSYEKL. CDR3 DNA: TGCGCCAGCAGCCAAGACTCGCGGGAGGTCTCCTACGAGCAGTACTTC. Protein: CASSQDSREVSYEQYF.

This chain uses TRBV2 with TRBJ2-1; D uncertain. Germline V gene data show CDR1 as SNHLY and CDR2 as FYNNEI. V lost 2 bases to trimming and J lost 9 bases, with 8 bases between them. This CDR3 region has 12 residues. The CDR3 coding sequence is TGTGCCAGCAGTGAAAATCTCGCTGAGCAGTTCTTC. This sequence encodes CASSENLAEQFF.

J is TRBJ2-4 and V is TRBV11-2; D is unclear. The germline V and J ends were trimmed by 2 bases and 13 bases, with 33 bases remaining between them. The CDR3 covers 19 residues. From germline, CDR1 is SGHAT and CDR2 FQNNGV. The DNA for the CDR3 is TGTGCCAGCAGCTTAAGGCTCGCTGGTATAGTGGGTCCAGGATTTGAGCAGTACTTC. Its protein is CASSLRLAGIVGPGFEQYF.